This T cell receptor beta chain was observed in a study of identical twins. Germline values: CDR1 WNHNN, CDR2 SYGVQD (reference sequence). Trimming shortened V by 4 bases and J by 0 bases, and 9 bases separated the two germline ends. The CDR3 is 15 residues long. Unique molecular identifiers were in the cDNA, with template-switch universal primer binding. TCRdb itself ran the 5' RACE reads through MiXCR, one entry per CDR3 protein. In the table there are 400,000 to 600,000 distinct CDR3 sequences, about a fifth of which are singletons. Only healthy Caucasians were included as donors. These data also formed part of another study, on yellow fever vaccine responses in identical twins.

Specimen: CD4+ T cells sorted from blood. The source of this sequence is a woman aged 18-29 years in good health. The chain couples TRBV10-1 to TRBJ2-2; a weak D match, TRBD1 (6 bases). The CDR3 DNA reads TGCGCCAGCAGTGGGACAGCCTCGAACACCGGGGAGCTGTTTTTT. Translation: CASSGTASNTGELFF.